The 32 T cell receptor beta chains reported below all come from one sample, sequenced in a study of cytomegalovirus exposure and HLA in healthy donors. 60 Vbeta and 13 Jbeta primers were used in PCR. Profiled with immunoSEQ multiplex PCR; TCRdb holds only in-frame clones, not every one. The sample has 200,000 to 250,000 clones, roughly 85% seen once. Input material: PBMCs. Receptor source: a young man in good health and CMV-seronegative.

This chain joins TRBV6-5 and TRBJ1-1; 8 bases fit TRBD1. CDR3 length equals 16 residues. V lost 0 bases and J lost 3; bases outside the gene matches: 6. CDR1 MNHEY and CDR2 SVGAGI come from the germline V gene. CDR3 sequence: CASSYSIGTGHTEAFF. The CDR3, as DNA: TGTGCCAGCAGTTACTCGATCGGGACAGGACACACTGAAGCTTTCTTT.

J is TRBJ1-2 and V is TRBV4-2, with D possibly TRBD1 on 5 matching bases. Germline V gives CDR1 LGHNA, CDR2 YNFKEQ. This CDR3 spans 14 amino acids. V was shortened by 1 base and J by 6 bases, with 12 bases between the two germline ends. The CDR3 coding sequence is TGTGCCAGCAGCCAAGCGCCGGGGGGGAATGGCTACACCTTC. As protein: CASSQAPGGNGYTF.

The V call is TRBV15, the J call TRBJ1-1, with TRBD1 matching 10 bases. Germline V gene sequence: CDR1 LNHNV, CDR2 YYDKDF (reference sequence). V trimming: 2 bases; J trimming: 4 bases; junction bases outside the gene matches: 7. The CDR3 is 16 residues long. CDR3 sequence: CATSRTPTGGFTEAFF. The CDR3, as DNA: TGTGCCACCAGCAGAACCCCGACAGGGGGCTTCACTGAAGCTTTCTTT.

As for this clone: An end of the junction does not agree with germline; a read error may underlie this. Here the CDR3 reads CSSSYSTGGVNGYTF. The CDR3 nucleotides are TGTTCCAGCAGCTATTCTACAGGGGGCGTTAATGGCTACACCTTC. J is TRBJ1-2 and V is TRBV7-9; 9 bases fit TRBD1. The length of the CDR3 is 15 residues. Per the germline V gene, CDR1 is SEHNR and CDR2 is FQNEAQ (reference sequence).

CDR3 sequence (DNA): TGTGCCAGCAGCCTTAGCGAGTCCACCGGGGAGCTGTTTTTT. It is translated as CASSLSESTGELFF. The rearrangement links TRBV7-9 to TRBJ2-2, with a possible D match to TRBD2 (5 bases). Germline values: CDR1 SEHNR, CDR2 FQNEAQ (reference sequence). V was pared by 5 bases and J by 4 bases, with 11 bases between. The CDR3 spans 14 residues.

The rearrangement uses TRBV7-2 and TRBJ1-5; D perhaps matches TRBD1 (5 bases). CDR1 and CDR2 (germline): SGHTA, FQGNSA. This CDR3 has 13 residues. V lost 0 bases and J 7 bases, leaving 7 bases between the germline ends. CDR3 bases: TGTGCCAGCAGCTTAGCCGGACACCAGCCCCAGCATTTT. Translated, it gives CASSLAGHQPQHF.

A single count supports this clone. The chain combines TRBV7-2 with TRBJ2-5, with TRBD2 matching over 11 bases. This CDR3 is built from 13 residues. CDR1 and CDR2 from the germline V gene are SGHTA and FQGNSA. V was clipped by 6 bases and J by 6 bases; unmatched bases: 3. The CDR3 spells CASRSSGRQTQYF. DNA for the CDR3: TGTGCCAGCAGGTCTAGCGGGAGGCAGACCCAGTACTTC.

With respect to this clone: The germline gene is not matched at one end of the junction; a read error may be the cause. This chain joins TRBV19 and TRBJ1-1; D perhaps matches TRBD1 (5 bases). CDR3 length equals 12 residues. The germline V gene encodes CDR1 LNHDA and CDR2 SQIVND (reference sequence). The CDR3 DNA sequence: TGTGCCAGTAGTCCAAGGACAAACACCCAGCTTTTT. As protein: CASSPRTNTQLF.

The V and J genes are TRBV13 and TRBJ2-3; 11 bases map to TRBD2. CDR1 and CDR2 from the germline V gene are PRHDT and FYEKMQ (reference sequence). The ends lost 0 bases at V and 4 bases at J; junction bases unmatched: 6. The CDR3 loop spans 17 amino acids. For the CDR3, the DNA is TGTGCCAGCAGCTTAGGGTTAGCGGGAGGGCCTCCAGATACGCAGTATTTT. Protein product: CASSLGLAGGPPDTQYF.

The chain carries TRBV29-1 and TRBJ2-7, with TRBD1 as a possible D gene (5 bases). V was cut by 6 bases and J by 3 bases, with 15 bases left in between. Germline-derived CDR1 and CDR2 are SQVTM and ANQGSEA. The CDR3 covers 13 residues. The DNA of the CDR3 is TGCAGCGTCTTGGGGCAGGAAGGCTACGAGCAGTACTTC. Translation: CSVLGQEGYEQYF.

The rearrangement links TRBV7-8 to TRBJ2-3; maybe TRBD2 (6 bases). This CDR3 contains 18 residues. CDR1 is SGHVS, CDR2 FQNEAQ, per germline. The V end lost 3 bases, the J end lost 6 bases, and 25 bases lay between the germline ends. The DNA for the CDR3 is TGTGCCAGCAGCTTCGGGGCGGGAACATCTCCTGGGGCTGATACGCAGTATTTT. Translating gives CASSFGAGTSPGADTQYF.

Turning to this clone: Germline is not matched at one junction end, which may reflect a read error. The chain couples TRBV6-1 to TRBJ2-2; 7 nucleotides agree with TRBD2. Germline V lookup: CDR1 MNHNS, CDR2 SASEGT. This CDR3 has 17 residues. The CDR3 nucleotides are TGTGCCAGCAGAGAAGGGGTCGGCGGGAGGAACACCGGGGAGCTGTTTTTT. This translates into CASREGVGGRNTGELFF.

The V gene is TRBV6-4, the J gene TRBJ2-2; D perhaps matches TRBD1 (6 bases). This CDR3 has 15 residues. Trimming pared 0 bases from V and 4 bases from J, leaving 9 bases between. Germline V gene data show CDR1 as MRHNA and CDR2 as SNTAGT. CDR3 loop: CASSDSTGSTGELFF. CDR3 coding DNA: TGTGCCAGCAGTGACTCGACAGGCAGCACCGGGGAGCTGTTTTTT.

Comment on this clone: One end of the junction is discordant with germline, which a read error may explain. The chain combines TRBV6-1 with TRBJ1-2; D may be TRBD1 (5 bases). The CDR3 totals 15 residues. CDR1 is MNHNS and CDR2 is SASEGT in the germline V gene. For the CDR3, the DNA is TGTGCCAGCAGTGACAGAGGAGGGCAGGGCCATGGCTACGCCTTC. Its protein is CASSDRGGQGHGYAF.

The J gene is TRBJ2-5, the V gene TRBV6-5, with 11 bases lining up with TRBD2. There are 16 residues in the CDR3. Germline CDR1 reads MNHEY; CDR2 reads SVGAGI. Germline trimming cut 2 bases from V and 5 bases from J; bases unmatched to any gene: 7. CDR3 residues: CASSYPLAGGEETQYF. CDR3 nucleotides: TGTGCCAGCAGTTACCCCCTAGCGGGGGGCGAGGAGACCCAGTACTTC.

This rearrangement joins TRBV30 to TRBJ2-1; 10 positions match TRBD2. Germline values: CDR1 GTSNPN, CDR2 SVGIG (reference sequence). This CDR3 region has 15 residues. The junction had 9 bases not matched to a gene; V was cut back by 3 bases and J by 7 bases. The CDR3 DNA is TGTGCCTGGAGCGTCGGGACTAGCGTTAGTAATGAGCAGTTCTTC. It encodes CAWSVGTSVSNEQFF.

This clone has just a few counts. The chain joins TRBV5-6 to TRBJ2-7; tentatively, D is TRBD1 (6 bases). Germline V lookup: CDR1 SGHDT, CDR2 YYEEEE. The CDR3 sequence is 11 residues long. With 4 bases removed from V and 7 bases from J, the gap between germline ends came to 9 bases. CDR3 DNA: TGTGCCAGCAGCGTAACAGGGGAGCAGTACTTC. Amino acids: CASSVTGEQYF.

The chain employs TRBV11-3 and TRBJ2-5; TRBD2 agrees at 8 bases. Trimming cost V 5 bases and J 5 bases; bases outside gene matches: 10. Germline CDR1 SGHNT, CDR2 YENEEA. The CDR3 is 15 residues long. The CDR3 protein is CASSRGGSNKETQYF. DNA for the CDR3: TGTGCCAGCAGCCGCGGGGGGTCCAATAAGGAGACCCAGTACTTC.

The CDR3: CASSSNTDTQYF. The DNA of the CDR3 is TGTGCCAGCAGCTCTAACACAGATACGCAGTATTTT. The chain uses TRBV28 and TRBJ2-3; D unclear. Per germline, CDR1 MDHEN and CDR2 SYDVKM. CDR3 length: 12 amino acids. The V gene lost 6 bases and the J gene lost 2 bases, with 6 bases spanning the gap.

The chain couples TRBV5-4 to TRBJ1-1, with D maybe TRBD1 (6 bases). The CDR3 runs to 13 residues. Germline CDR1 and CDR2: SGHNT and YYREEE (reference sequence). The germline V and J ends were trimmed by 0 bases and 8 bases, with 11 bases remaining between them. The CDR3, as DNA: TGTGCCAGCAGCTTGGAGGGGGAACGGGAAGCTTTCTTT. Translating it yields CASSLEGEREAFF.

The J gene is TRBJ2-2, the V gene TRBV5-5; TRBD1 aligns across 8 bases. V was clipped by 4 bases and J by 0 bases; unmatched bases: 5. Germline V gene sequence: CDR1 SGHKS, CDR2 YYEKEE (reference sequence). The CDR3 sequence is 16 residues long. This chain's CDR3 is CASSRPGQANTGELFF. CDR3 sequence (DNA): TGTGCCAGCAGCCGACCGGGACAGGCGAACACCGGGGAGCTGTTTTTT.

This clone was counted between two and nine times. The genes are TRBV7-9 and TRBJ1-2; 7 bases align to TRBD1. This CDR3 is 13 amino acids long. The trim removed 2 bases at V and 7 bases at J, leaving 4 bases unmatched. The germline V gene encodes CDR1 SEHNR and CDR2 FQNEAQ (reference sequence). CDR3 region: CASSLRPGGGYTF. The DNA of the CDR3 is TGTGCCAGCAGCTTAAGGCCAGGGGGTGGCTACACCTTC. The entire variable domain, with the rest obtained from reference TRBV7-9 and TRBJ1-2, is as follows: DTGVSQNPRHKITKRGQNVTFRCDPISEHNRLYWYRQTLGQGPEFLTYFQNEAQLEKSRLLSDRFSAERPKGSFSTLEIQRTEQGDSAMYLCASSLRPGGGYTFGSGTRLTVV.

V gene TRBV7-9 combines with J gene TRBJ2-1, with 11 bases fitting TRBD2. CDR3 length equals 16 residues. Germline V gives CDR1 SEHNR, CDR2 FQNEAQ (reference sequence). V lost 2 bases and J lost 7; bases outside the gene matches: 7. The CDR3 coding sequence is TGTGCCAGCAGCTTATGGTCTAGCGGGAGGTTAAATGAGCAGTTCTTC. It specifies CASSLWSSGRLNEQFF. The full variable domain, in which reference TRBV7-9 and TRBJ2-1 provide the parts outside the CDR3, is DTGVSQNPRHKITKRGQNVTFRCDPISEHNRLYWYRQTLGQGPEFLTYFQNEAQLEKSRLLSDRFSAERPKGSFSTLEIQRTEQGDSAMYLCASSLWSSGRLNEQFFGPGTRLTVL.

A few counts support this clone. This sequence joins TRBV7-8 and TRBJ2-1; 7 bases align to TRBD2. V was clipped by 4 bases and J by 8 bases; unmatched bases: 11. The CDR3 runs to 15 residues. Looked up from germline, CDR1 is SGHVS and CDR2 is FQNEAQ. DNA of the CDR3: TGTGCCAGCAGCTCCTATGGCGGGAGAATCTATGAGCAGTTCTTC. Protein product: CASSSYGGRIYEQFF.

This chain uses TRBV11-2 with TRBJ2-5, with 9 nucleotides matching TRBD2. The CDR3 runs to 15 residues. Losses at the gene ends were 5 bases for V and 5 bases for J; bases not matched to a gene: 9. Germline V CDR1 and CDR2: SGHAT, FQNNGV. The CDR3 DNA is TGTGCCAGCAGCCCTCAGGGACTAGCTGTCGAGACCCAGTACTTC. It yields the protein CASSPQGLAVETQYF.

V gene TRBV5-6 combines with J gene TRBJ1-2; 8 positions match TRBD1. Germline CDR1 and CDR2: SGHDT and YYEEEE. This CDR3 spans 14 amino acids. After removal of 4 bases from V and 6 bases from J, the junction contained 8 bases not matched to a gene. CDR3 DNA: TGTGCCAGCAGCCTAGGCGGACAGGGTGATGGCTACACCTTC. Translated, it gives CASSLGGQGDGYTF. The full variable domain, in which reference TRBV5-6 and TRBJ1-2 provide the parts outside the CDR3, is DAGVTQSPTHLIKTRGQQVTLRCSPKSGHDTVSWYQQALGQGPQFIFQYYEEEERQRGNFPDRFSGHQFPNYSSELNVNALLLGDSALYLCASSLGGQGDGYTFGSGTRLTVV.

The rearrangement links TRBV19 to TRBJ2-5; maybe TRBD1 (7 bases). Trimming cost V 3 bases and J 5 bases, with 13 bases left between them. CDR1 LNHDA and CDR2 SQIVND come from the germline V gene (reference sequence). This CDR3 has 14 amino acids. The CDR3 DNA reads as TGTGCCAGTAGTATGACAGGGAGGTTCGAGACCCAGTACTTC. Its translation: CASSMTGRFETQYF.

This chain links TRBV4-3 with TRBJ2-6; unclear D gene. The CDR3 length is 21 residues. Germline V CDR1 and CDR2: LGHNA, YSLEER. V was trimmed by 3 bases and J by 0 bases, leaving 24 bases between them. DNA for the CDR3: TGCGCCAGCAGCCAGAGATTCTTTTTCCCGGGTTCCGACTCTGGGGCCAACGTCCTGACTTTC. It encodes CASSQRFFFPGSDSGANVLTF.

The V call is TRBV27, the J call TRBJ1-1; the D is unclear. Per germline, CDR1 MNHEY and CDR2 SMNVEV (reference sequence). Deletions cut 0 bases from V and 5 bases from J, with 7 bases between. This CDR3 comprises 13 residues. The CDR3 nucleotides read TGTGCCAGCAGTTTATCACACAGAACTGAAGCTTTCTTT. This translates into CASSLSHRTEAFF.

A few counts support this clone. CDR3 protein: CASSSVYNEQFF. The DNA for the CDR3 is TGTGCCAGCAGTTCGGTCTACAATGAGCAGTTCTTC. V is TRBV28 and J is TRBJ2-1; D remains unclear. Deletions cut 4 bases from V and 3 bases from J, with 4 bases between. The CDR3 spans 12 residues. CDR1 is MDHEN and CDR2 is SYDVKM in the germline V gene.

The V gene is TRBV9, the J gene TRBJ2-1; 10 nucleotides agree with TRBD1. This CDR3 is 14 amino acids long. V lost 4 bases and J lost 5; bases outside the gene matches: 3. Germline values: CDR1 SGDLS, CDR2 YYNGEE. CDR3 in amino acids: CASSPGQGDNEQFF. In nucleotides, the CDR3 is TGTGCCAGCAGCCCCGGACAGGGGGACAATGAGCAGTTCTTC.

The chain has TRBV4-3 and TRBJ2-3, with 11 nucleotides matching TRBD2. The V segment lost 4 bases and the J segment 4 bases; nucleotides outside the gene matches: 7. The V gene's germline CDR1 is LGHNA and CDR2 YSLEER. CDR3 length equals 16 residues. The CDR3 nucleotides are TGCGCCAGCAGCCCGGAACTAGCGGGAGTGCCAGATACGCAGTATTTT. Its translation: CASSPELAGVPDTQYF.